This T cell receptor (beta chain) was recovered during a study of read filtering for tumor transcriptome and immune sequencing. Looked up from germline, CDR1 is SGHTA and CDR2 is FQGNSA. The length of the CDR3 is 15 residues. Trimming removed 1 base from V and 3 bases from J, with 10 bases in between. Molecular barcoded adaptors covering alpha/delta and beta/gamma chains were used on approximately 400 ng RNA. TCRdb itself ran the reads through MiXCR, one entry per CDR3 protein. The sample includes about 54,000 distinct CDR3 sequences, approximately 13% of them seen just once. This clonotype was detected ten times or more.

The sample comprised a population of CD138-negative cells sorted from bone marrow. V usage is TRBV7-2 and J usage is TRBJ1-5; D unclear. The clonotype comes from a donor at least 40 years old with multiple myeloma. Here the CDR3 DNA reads TGTGCCAGCAGCTTAGTCGGCGGATCCAATCAGCCCCAGCATTTT. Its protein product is CASSLVGGSNQPQHF.